Listed below are T cell receptor beta chains from one sample, sequenced in a study of control samples from healthy donors and cancer patients. TCRdb's table, derived via immunoSEQ multiplex PCR, lists solely in-frame clones and lacks some. The sample holds about 98,000 clones, about four fifths seen once. The sequencing input was blood. These TCRs come from a man aged 60-69 years in good health. Both conserved end residues are part of each CDR3. The order of the fields is V gene, D gene, J gene, clone size, CDR3 protein, CDR3 DNA. D genes are given only for firm matches. Size is omitted from some rows. Given values are once, few, many or a class for expanded clones.

V gene: TRBV4-2; D gene: .; J gene: TRBJ2-5; clone size: few; CDR3 protein: CASSQDITETQYF; CDR3 DNA: TGTGCCAGCAGCCAAGATATTACAGAGACCCAGTACTTC
V gene: TRBV10-3; D gene: TRBD2; J gene: TRBJ2-1; clone size: .; CDR3 protein: CAMTSGRDFYNEQFF; CDR3 DNA: TGTGCCATGACTAGCGGGAGGGACTTCTACAATGAGCAGTTCTTC
V gene: TRBV29-1; D gene: TRBD1; J gene: TRBJ2-7; clone size: .; CDR3 protein: CSVEGDSSYEQYF; CDR3 DNA: TGCAGCGTTGAAGGGGACAGTTCTTACGAGCAGTACTTC
V gene: TRBV9; D gene: TRBD2; J gene: TRBJ2-3; clone size: .; CDR3 protein: CASSGSGRGVTDTQYF; CDR3 DNA: TGTGCCAGCAGCGGTTCGGGGCGGGGGGTCACAGATACGCAGTATTTT
V gene: TRBV4-1; D gene: .; J gene: TRBJ2-6; clone size: .; CDR3 protein: CASSQVNGPGASLSGANVLTF; CDR3 DNA: TGCGCCAGCAGCCAAGTTAATGGGCCCGGGGCCTCCCTCTCTGGGGCCAACGTCCTGACTTTC
V gene: TRBV29-1; D gene: .; J gene: TRBJ2-3; clone size: .; CDR3 protein: CSVDWRGTDTQYF; CDR3 DNA: TGCAGCGTTGATTGGAGGGGGACAGATACGCAGTATTTT
V gene: TRBV28; D gene: .; J gene: TRBJ1-3; clone size: .; CDR3 protein: CASRIGGSGNTIYF; CDR3 DNA: TGTGCCAGCAGAATAGGAGGATCTGGAAACACCATATATTTT
V gene: TRBV7-9; D gene: TRBD2; J gene: TRBJ2-3; clone size: .; CDR3 protein: CASSPGIAGADTQYF; CDR3 DNA: TGTGCCAGCAGCCCCGGTATAGCGGGGGCAGATACGCAGTATTTT
V gene: TRBV5-1; D gene: TRBD1; J gene: TRBJ1-3; clone size: .; CDR3 protein: CASSLTGTGGAGGNTIYF; CDR3 DNA: TGCGCCAGCAGCCTCACCGGGACAGGGGGCGCGGGAGGAAACACCATATATTTT
V gene: TRBV9; D gene: TRBD2; J gene: TRBJ2-7; clone size: .; CDR3 protein: CASSPHSSELAGYEQYF; CDR3 DNA: TGTGCCAGCAGCCCACACTCGTCGGAACTAGCGGGTTACGAGCAGTACTTC
V gene: TRBV27; D gene: .; J gene: TRBJ2-1; clone size: .; CDR3 protein: CASSLSINTYNEQFF; CDR3 DNA: TGTGCCAGCAGTTTATCTATCAATACCTACAATGAGCAGTTCTTC
V gene: TRBV9; D gene: TRBD1; J gene: TRBJ2-3; clone size: .; CDR3 protein: CASSVGGQGRDTQYF; CDR3 DNA: TGTGCCAGCAGCGTAGGCGGACAGGGACGAGATACGCAGTATTTT
V gene: TRBV19; D gene: .; J gene: TRBJ1-2; clone size: .; CDR3 protein: CASKIGGRENYGYTF; CDR3 DNA: TGTGCCAGTAAAATAGGAGGCCGGGAGAACTATGGCTACACCTTC
V gene: TRBV29-1; D gene: .; J gene: TRBJ1-1; clone size: .; CDR3 protein: CSVYPVNTEAFF; CDR3 DNA: TGCAGCGTTTATCCAGTGAACACTGAAGCTTTCTTT
V gene: TRBV3-1/TRBV3-2; D gene: TRBD1; J gene: TRBJ1-5; clone size: .; CDR3 protein: CASSHSFRTQGRNQPQHF; CDR3 DNA: TGTGCCAGCAGCCATTCGTTTAGGACACAGGGGAGGAATCAGCCCCAGCATTTT
V gene: TRBV5-5; D gene: .; J gene: TRBJ1-4; clone size: .; CDR3 protein: CASSFTGGQGEKLFF; CDR3 DNA: TGTGCCAGCAGCTTTACCGGGGGACAAGGAGAAAAGCTGTTTTTT
V gene: TRBV20-1; D gene: .; J gene: TRBJ2-5; clone size: .; CDR3 protein: CSGGEQETQYF; CDR3 DNA: TGCAGCGGAGGTGAACAAGAGACCCAGTACTTC
V gene: TRBV6-5; D gene: .; J gene: TRBJ2-3; clone size: once; CDR3 protein: CASSLGGDTQYF; CDR3 DNA: TGTGCCAGCAGCCTTGGGGGGGATACGCAGTATTTT
V gene: TRBV6-6; D gene: .; J gene: TRBJ1-3; clone size: .; CDR3 protein: CASSDSTGRGNTIYF; CDR3 DNA: TGTGCCAGCAGTGACTCAACAGGGAGGGGAAACACCATATATTTT
V gene: TRBV6-5; D gene: TRBD1; J gene: TRBJ1-1; clone size: .; CDR3 protein: CASRQGANTEAFF; CDR3 DNA: TGTGCCAGCAGACAGGGGGCGAACACTGAAGCTTTCTTT
V gene: TRBV4-2; D gene: TRBD2; J gene: TRBJ2-1; clone size: few; CDR3 protein: CASSQAQLAGAGNEQFF; CDR3 DNA: TGTGCCAGCAGCCAAGCCCAGCTAGCGGGAGCTGGCAATGAGCAGTTCTTC
V gene: TRBV10-1; D gene: .; J gene: TRBJ2-7; clone size: .; CDR3 protein: CASSGGYEQYF; CDR3 DNA: TGCGCCAGCAGCGGAGGCTACGAGCAGTACTTC
V gene: TRBV28; D gene: .; J gene: TRBJ2-1; clone size: .; CDR3 protein: CASSSTSLSYNEQFF; CDR3 DNA: TGTGCCAGCAGTTCGACTAGTCTCTCCTACAATGAGCAGTTCTTC
V gene: TRBV5-1; D gene: .; J gene: TRBJ2-7; clone size: .; CDR3 protein: CASSNAHYEQYF; CDR3 DNA: TGCGCCAGCAGCAACGCCCACTACGAGCAGTACTTC
V gene: TRBV4-1; D gene: .; J gene: TRBJ1-5; clone size: few; CDR3 protein: CASNPGHGNQPQHF; CDR3 DNA: TGCGCCAGCAATCCGGGACATGGCAATCAGCCCCAGCATTTT
V gene: TRBV7-9; D gene: .; J gene: TRBJ2-1; clone size: many; CDR3 protein: CASSLRAGAHNEQFF; CDR3 DNA: TGTGCCAGCAGCTTGAGGGCAGGGGCACACAATGAGCAGTTCTTC